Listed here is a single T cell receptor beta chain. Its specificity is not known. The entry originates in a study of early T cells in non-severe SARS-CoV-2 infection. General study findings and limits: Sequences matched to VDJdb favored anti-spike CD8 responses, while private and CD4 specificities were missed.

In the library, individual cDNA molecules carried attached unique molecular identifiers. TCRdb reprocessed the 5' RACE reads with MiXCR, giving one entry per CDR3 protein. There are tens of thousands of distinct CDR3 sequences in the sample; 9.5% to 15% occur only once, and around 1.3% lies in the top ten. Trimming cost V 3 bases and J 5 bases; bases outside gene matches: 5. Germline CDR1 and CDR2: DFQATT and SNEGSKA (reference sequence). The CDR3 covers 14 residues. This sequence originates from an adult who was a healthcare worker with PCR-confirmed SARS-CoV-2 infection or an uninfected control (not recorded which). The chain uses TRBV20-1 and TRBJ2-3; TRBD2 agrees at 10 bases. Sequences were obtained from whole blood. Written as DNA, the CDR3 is TGCAGTGCTAGGACTAGCGGGTTAGGAGATACGCAGTATTTT. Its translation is CSARTSGLGDTQYF.